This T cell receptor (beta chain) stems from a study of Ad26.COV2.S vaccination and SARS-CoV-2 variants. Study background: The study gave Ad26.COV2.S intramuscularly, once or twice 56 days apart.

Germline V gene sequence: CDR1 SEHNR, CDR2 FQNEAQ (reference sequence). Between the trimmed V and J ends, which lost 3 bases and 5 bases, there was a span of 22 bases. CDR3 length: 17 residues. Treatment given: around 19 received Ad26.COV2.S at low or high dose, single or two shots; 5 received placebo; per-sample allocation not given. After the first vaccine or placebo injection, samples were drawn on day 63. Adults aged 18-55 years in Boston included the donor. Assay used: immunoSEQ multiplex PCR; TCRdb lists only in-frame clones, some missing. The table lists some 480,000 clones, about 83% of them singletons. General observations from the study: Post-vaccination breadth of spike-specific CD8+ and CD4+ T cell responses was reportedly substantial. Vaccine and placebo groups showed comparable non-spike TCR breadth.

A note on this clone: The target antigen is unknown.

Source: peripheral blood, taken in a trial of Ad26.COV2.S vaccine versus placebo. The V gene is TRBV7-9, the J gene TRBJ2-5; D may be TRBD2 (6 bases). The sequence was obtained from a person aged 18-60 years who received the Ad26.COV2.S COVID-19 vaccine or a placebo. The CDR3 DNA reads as TGTGCCAGCAGCTTGGTTGCGGGCGGGACCTCTGTGGAGACCCAGTACTTC. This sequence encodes CASSLVAGGTSVETQYF.